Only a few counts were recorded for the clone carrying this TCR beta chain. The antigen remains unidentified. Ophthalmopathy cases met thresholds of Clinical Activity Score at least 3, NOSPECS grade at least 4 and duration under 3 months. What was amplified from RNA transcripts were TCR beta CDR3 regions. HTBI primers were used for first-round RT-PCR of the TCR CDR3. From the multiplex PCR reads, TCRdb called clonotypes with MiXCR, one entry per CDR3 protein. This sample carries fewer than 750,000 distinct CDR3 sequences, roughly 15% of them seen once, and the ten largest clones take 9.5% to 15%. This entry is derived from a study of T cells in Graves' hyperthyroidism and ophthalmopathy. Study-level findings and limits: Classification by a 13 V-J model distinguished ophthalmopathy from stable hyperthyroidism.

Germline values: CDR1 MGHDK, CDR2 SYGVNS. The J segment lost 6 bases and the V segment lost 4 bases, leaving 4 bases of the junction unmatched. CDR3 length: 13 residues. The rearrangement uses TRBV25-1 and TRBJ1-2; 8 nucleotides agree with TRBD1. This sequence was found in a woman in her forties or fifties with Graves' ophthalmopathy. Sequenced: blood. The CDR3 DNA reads TGTGCCAGCAGTGCCAGGGGGCCTGATGGCTACACCTTC. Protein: CASSARGPDGYTF.